The present TCR beta chain was sequenced within a study of T cells expressing NK-cell markers. Study-wide background: Just one sequenced donor of eight was HCMV-seronegative, while seven were seropositive.

This CDR3 contains 15 residues. Germline V gives CDR1 DFQATT, CDR2 SNEGSKA (reference sequence). TCRdb reprocessed the 5' RACE reads, keeping one entry per CDR3 protein, no DNA. The listing records 350,000 to 500,000 distinct CDR3 sequences. Whole-study findings and limits: No clear determination of HCMV specificity was made for expanded NKG2C+ T cell clones. More than 5 donors had dominant NKG2C+ clonotypes that comprised roughly 1.0-7.0% of their CD8+ T cells.

In regard to this clonotype: The antigen is undetermined.

The chain has TRBV20-1 and TRBJ1-6; the D gene TCRdb calls, TRBD1, cannot be checked with no DNA. Sequencing was performed on blood T cells: a sorted CD56 or NKG2C T cell subset, CD4+ or CD8+ T cells, or bulk PBMC T cells (not recorded which). This sequence originates from a woman aged 18-69 years in good health. CDR3 sequence: CSARVGGQIDSPLHF.